The clone carrying this T cell receptor beta chain was observed at least ten times. As it was prepared, the TCRbeta library received unique molecular identifiers. In TCRdb, the PCR reads were re-called with MiXCR into one record per CDR3 protein. The data show about 350,000 distinct CDR3 sequences, roughly 15% seen once. This specimen belongs to a study of T-cell reconstitution after alpha-beta-depleted transplantation in children. The CDR3 has 14 residues. Deletions cut 1 base from V and 0 bases from J, with 7 bases between. Germline-derived CDR1 and CDR2 are SGHTA and FQGNSA. V gene TRBV7-2 combines with J gene TRBJ2-7; D not certain. The specimen was PBMCs, collected from the stem cell graft. This clonotype was obtained from a human donor who donated a stem cell graft to a child with Fanconi anemia. CDR3 region: CASSLDKTSYEQYF. The DNA of the CDR3 is TGTGCCAGCAGCTTAGACAAAACCTCCTACGAGCAGTACTTC.